The sequence of this T cell receptor beta chain was determined in a study of T cell clonality in common variable immunodeficiency. From germline, CDR1 is SGHNT and CDR2 YENEEA. This CDR3 region has 13 residues. Study-level points and caveats: In common variable immunodeficiency, TCR beta chains reportedly carried fewer deletions and N-nucleotide insertions. Fewer TCRbeta clones were shared among CVID subjects than controls.

Produced via immunoSEQ multiplex PCR; TCRdb's table is partial and in-frame only. The table lists around 29,000 clones, with no singletons. The table lists this clone with many counts. The antigen is not known. Read coverage stops 3 residues before the CDR3 terminus; the germline J gene supplies the remainder. The chain links TRBV11-3 to TRBJ1-1, with D perhaps TRBD1 (5 bases). Sequenced input: peripheral blood mononuclear cells. This receptor was identified in a person aged 18 to 70 in good health. The covered CDR3 bases are TGTGCCAGCAGCTCGGACACCCGAGCCGAA. Translation: CASSSDTRAE. The entire CDR3 protein reads CASSSDTRAEAFF. The whole variable domain, filled in from reference TRBV11-3 and TRBJ1-1, reads EAGVVQSPRYKIIEKKQPVAFWCNPISGHNTLYWYLQNLGQGPELLIRYENEEAVDDSQLPKDRFSAERLKGVDSTLKIQPAELGDSAVYLCASSSDTRAEAFFGQGTRLTVV.